The rows below give T cell receptor beta chains drawn from one sample of a study of identical twins. TCRdb ran MiXCR on the 5' RACE reads and lists one entry per CDR3 protein. The top ten hold roughly 0.44% of the sample, which has more than 400,000 distinct CDR3 sequences, roughly 15% seen once. These same records also appear under a second study, on yellow fever vaccine responses in identical twins.

Input material: CD4+ T cells sorted from blood. The source of these receptors is a woman aged 18 to 35 in good health. CDR3s include the opening cysteine and the closing phenylalanine or tryptophan. The D gene is left open where the match is weak. Part of the rows lack a size; the others show once, few, many or a class for expanded clones.

size	J	V	D	CDR3	DNA
few	TRBJ2-1	TRBV27	TRBD2	CASSLVASGLYNEQFF	TGTGCCAGCAGTTTAGTTGCTAGCGGCCTATACAATGAGCAGTTCTTC
.	TRBJ2-1	TRBV10-3	TRBD2	CAISEMASGSNEQFF	TGTGCCATCAGTGAGATGGCTAGCGGGAGCAATGAGCAGTTCTTC
few	TRBJ1-2	TRBV10-3	.	CAIAGQNYGYTF	TGTGCCATCGCCGGACAGAACTATGGCTACACCTTC
many	TRBJ2-3	TRBV24-1	.	CATSPRDTITDTQYF	TGTGCCACCAGCCCTCGGGACACTATCACAGATACGCAGTATTTT
.	TRBJ2-3	TRBV4-1	TRBD2	CASSQGRVAGGDTQYF	TGCGCCAGCAGCCAAGGAAGGGTAGCGGGAGGGGATACGCAGTATTTT
many	TRBJ2-2	TRBV6-1	TRBD1	CASRGTGEGHGELFF	TGTGCCAGCAGGGGGACAGGGGAAGGGCACGGGGAGCTGTTTTTT
few	TRBJ2-1	TRBV19	.	CASSVVGTSNNEQFF	TGTGCCAGTAGTGTCGTGGGGACCTCGAACAATGAGCAGTTCTTC
few	TRBJ2-3	TRBV3-1	.	CASSQDVGARDTQYF	TGTGCCAGCAGCCAAGATGTGGGGGCAAGGGATACGCAGTATTTT
.	TRBJ2-4	TRBV5-6	.	CASSPNWGLKNIQYF	TGTGCCAGCAGCCCAAACTGGGGACTTAAAAACATTCAGTACTTC
few	TRBJ2-2	TRBV2	TRBD2	CASTGLANTGELFF	TGTGCCAGCACCGGACTAGCGAACACCGGGGAGCTGTTTTTT
.	TRBJ2-1	TRBV4-1	.	CASSHLEDGEQFF	TGCGCCAGCAGCCACCTCGAGGACGGTGAGCAGTTCTTC
many	TRBJ1-1	TRBV6-5	.	CASSYGAEAFF	TGTGCCAGCAGTTACGGGGCGGAAGCTTTCTTT
few	TRBJ2-7	TRBV12-3/TRBV12-4	.	CASSFSQGYEQYF	TGTGCCAGCAGTTTTAGTCAAGGCTACGAGCAGTACTTC
.	TRBJ2-2	TRBV20-1	TRBD2	CSAGTWNSGGAPGELFF	TGCAGTGCGGGGACATGGAATAGCGGGGGGGCCCCGGGGGAGCTGTTTTTT
.	TRBJ2-2	TRBV5-1	TRBD2	CASSLAGASGRLDTGELFF	TGCGCCAGCAGCTTGGCTGGGGCTAGCGGGAGGCTTGACACCGGGGAGCTGTTTTTT
.	TRBJ2-3	TRBV11-1	TRBD2	CASSLVGSSGSFNTQYF	TGTGCCAGCAGCTTGGTCGGGAGTAGCGGGAGTTTTAATACGCAGTATTTT
.	TRBJ1-1	TRBV7-9	.	CASSSTGRGTEAFF	TGTGCCAGCAGCTCCACAGGGCGCGGCACTGAAGCTTTCTTT
few	TRBJ2-2	TRBV12-3/TRBV12-4	.	CASSLGSGISTGELFF	TGTGCCAGCAGTTTAGGATCAGGAATCAGCACCGGGGAGCTGTTTTTT
few	TRBJ2-1	TRBV5-1	TRBD2	CASSFFSGGNNEQFF	TGCGCCAGCAGCTTCTTTAGCGGGGGGAACAATGAGCAGTTCTTC
few	TRBJ2-1	TRBV12-3/TRBV12-4	TRBD1	CASSLEQGFEQFF	TGTGCCAGCAGTTTAGAACAGGGGTTTGAGCAGTTCTTC
.	TRBJ2-1	TRBV5-1	TRBD2	CASSLEWGGNEQFF	TGCGCCAGCAGCCTGGAATGGGGGGGCAATGAGCAGTTCTTC
many	TRBJ2-5	TRBV12-3/TRBV12-4	.	CASSSSTSGTQYF	TGTGCCAGCAGCTCGTCGACTAGTGGGACCCAGTACTTC
.	TRBJ1-1	TRBV29-1	.	CSVVPVTEAFF	TGCAGCGTGGTCCCTGTGACTGAAGCTTTCTTT
.	TRBJ2-6	TRBV18	TRBD2	CASSPRMGLAGKSSGANVLTF	TGTGCCAGCTCACCCCGAATGGGACTAGCGGGAAAAAGCTCTGGGGCCAACGTCCTGACTTTC
.	TRBJ2-7	TRBV11-2	.	CASNNYLYEQYF	TGTGCCAGCAACAACTACCTCTACGAGCAGTACTTC
.	TRBJ2-3	TRBV20-1	.	CSASLLAVAYTDTQYF	TGCAGTGCTAGTCTTTTAGCTGTGGCTTACACAGATACGCAGTATTTT
few	TRBJ2-1	TRBV6-2/TRBV6-3	TRBD2	CASSYTSTSGRGENEQFF	TGTGCCAGCAGTTACACCTCGACTAGCGGGCGGGGGGAGAATGAGCAGTTCTTC
.	TRBJ2-3	TRBV20-1	.	CSARTRTELNTDTQYF	TGCAGTGCTAGAACCAGGACCGAACTCAACACAGATACGCAGTATTTT
many	TRBJ2-2	TRBV12-3/TRBV12-4	.	CASSLGRGASWELFF	TGTGCCAGCAGTTTAGGGAGGGGGGCGTCCTGGGAGCTGTTTTTT
.	TRBJ2-7	TRBV20-1	TRBD2	CSARDLLAAYEQYF	TGCAGTGCTAGAGATCTGCTAGCGGCCTACGAGCAGTACTTC
few	TRBJ1-2	TRBV12-3/TRBV12-4	.	CASSQGGDYGYTF	TGTGCCAGCAGCCAGGGTGGGGACTATGGCTACACCTTC
.	TRBJ2-1	TRBV2	TRBD2	CATPYPGAGYNEQFF	TGTGCCACCCCGTACCCGGGAGCGGGGTACAATGAGCAGTTCTTC
few	TRBJ2-7	TRBV18	.	CASQVLANDYYEQYF	TGTGCCAGCCAGGTCCTAGCTAACGACTACTACGAGCAGTACTTC
.	TRBJ1-6	TRBV20-1	.	CSAPGHRSSYNSPLHF	TGCAGTGCCCCAGGACACCGTAGCTCCTATAATTCACCCCTCCACTTT
.	TRBJ2-3	TRBV29-1	TRBD2	CSVERLAGGLTDTQYF	TGCAGCGTTGAAAGGCTAGCGGGGGGGCTGACAGATACGCAGTATTTT
.	TRBJ2-4	TRBV20-1	.	CSARGGLAKNIQYF	TGCAGTGCCCGAGGGGGTTTAGCCAAAAACATTCAGTACTTC
.	TRBJ1-2	TRBV24-1	.	CATSSGAGYTF	TGTGCCACCAGTTCAGGGGCTGGCTACACCTTC
.	TRBJ1-1	TRBV9	TRBD1	CASSHDRVGAFF	TGTGCCAGCAGCCACGACAGGGTGGGGGCTTTCTTT
.	TRBJ2-2	TRBV27	.	CASSLTRGSPTGELFF	TGTGCCAGCAGTTTGACCCGGGGCAGCCCCACCGGGGAGCTGTTTTTT
.	TRBJ2-3	TRBV6-1	TRBD1	CASRDRGIGETDTQYF	TGTGCCAGCAGGGACAGGGGAATTGGGGAAACAGATACGCAGTATTTT
many	TRBJ2-5	TRBV5-1	.	CASTPQQETQYF	TGCGCCAGCACCCCGCAACAAGAGACCCAGTACTTC
.	TRBJ2-7	TRBV7-6	.	CASSPGTHSSYEQYF	TGTGCCAGCAGCCCGGGGACTCATTCTTCCTACGAGCAGTACTTC
.	TRBJ1-1	TRBV15	.	CATSSPEMGTAFF	TGTGCCACCAGCAGCCCAGAGATGGGGACAGCTTTCTTT
few	TRBJ1-6	TRBV20-1	.	CSARAQGPNSPLHF	TGCAGTGCTAGAGCCCAGGGTCCGAATTCACCCCTCCACTTT
few	TRBJ2-1	TRBV6-4	TRBD2	CASSASSGGATEQFF	TGTGCCAGCAGTGCTTCTAGCGGGGGGGCCACTGAGCAGTTCTTC
many	TRBJ2-2	TRBV4-1	.	CASSQDGAGTGELFF	TGCGCCAGCAGCCAAGATGGGGCAGGAACCGGGGAGCTGTTTTTT
.	TRBJ2-6	TRBV3-1	.	CASSQESWGANVLTF	TGTGCCAGCAGCCAAGAATCGTGGGGGGCCAACGTCCTGACTTTC
few	TRBJ1-1	TRBV12-3/TRBV12-4	.	CASSEVRVNTEAFF	TGTGCCAGCAGTGAGGTCCGGGTGAACACTGAAGCTTTCTTT
few	TRBJ2-4	TRBV15	.	CATSESSRNIQYF	TGTGCCACCAGCGAGAGCAGCCGAAACATTCAGTACTTC
many	TRBJ1-2	TRBV10-3	TRBD1	CAIRGPAGGETGYTF	TGTGCCATCAGAGGCCCCGCAGGGGGCGAGACTGGCTACACCTTC
.	TRBJ2-1	TRBV15	.	CATSRAWNEQFF	TGTGCCACCAGCCGAGCCTGGAATGAGCAGTTCTTC
few	TRBJ1-5	TRBV6-1	.	CASSDLWPNQPQHF	TGTGCCAGCAGTGATCTCTGGCCCAATCAGCCCCAGCATTTT
.	TRBJ2-3	TRBV10-2	.	CASSQPDVSSTDTQYF	TGCGCCAGCAGTCAACCTGACGTATCTAGCACAGATACGCAGTATTTT
few	TRBJ2-5	TRBV5-5	.	CASSLQGKSETQYF	TGTGCCAGCAGCTTGCAGGGGAAGTCCGAGACCCAGTACTTC